The clone carrying this T cell receptor beta chain has ten or more counts. Amplified TCR beta CDR3 regions were obtained using RNA transcripts as template. RT-PCR in the first round used HTBI primers; a second-round multiplex PCR followed. From the multiplex PCR reads, TCRdb called clonotypes with MiXCR, one entry per CDR3 protein. The sample holds some 370,000 distinct CDR3 sequences, about a sixth seen once. The sample originates from a study of Graves' ophthalmopathy and Graves' hyperthyroidism. This CDR3 spans 11 amino acids. V lost 4 bases and J 5 bases, leaving 9 bases between the germline ends. CDR1 is DFQATT, CDR2 SNEGSKA, per germline (reference sequence).

The receptor was derived from an adult woman with stable Graves' hyperthyroidism. The sample consisted of peripheral blood. V usage is TRBV20-1 and J usage is TRBJ2-7; D is unresolved. The CDR3 sequence is CSAMVFHEQYF. The CDR3 DNA follows: TGCAGTGCTATGGTTTTCCACGAGCAGTACTTC.